Following are 7 T cell receptor beta chains from one sample sequenced in a study of memory CD4+ T cells and cytomegalovirus serostatus. Single viable CD3+CD4+CD8-CD45RO+ cells were sorted as the memory CD4+ T cells. Some clones are missing from TCRdb's copy, which holds only in-frame ones; the method was immunoSEQ multiplex PCR. The sample records just over 40,000 clones, roughly 80% being singletons. The sample consisted of memory CD4+ T cells from blood. The source is an adult in good health and CMV-seronegative.

This sequence joins TRBV5-1 and TRBJ2-1; D gene uncertain. This CDR3 has 15 amino acids. Trimming stripped 4 bases from V and 4 bases from J, with 15 bases between. From germline, CDR1 is SGHRS and CDR2 YFSETQ. CDR3 DNA sequence: TGCGCCAGCAGCCTGGGGTCCATGGGTTACAATGAGCAGTTCTTC. Amino acid sequence: CASSLGSMGYNEQFF.

The V call is TRBV4-2, the J call TRBJ2-5, with 8 bases that match TRBD2. CDR3 length: 15 residues. V lost 6 bases and J lost 1; bases outside the gene matches: 7. Germline V gene sequence: CDR1 LGHNA, CDR2 YNFKEQ. The DNA of the CDR3 is TGTGCCAGCAGGCTGGGCGGGGGGTCCCAAGAGACCCAGTACTTC. It encodes CASRLGGGSQETQYF.

The V call is TRBV7-2, the J call TRBJ1-1; no clear D. The CDR3 runs to 13 residues. Trimming took off 1 base at V and 8 bases at J, with 11 bases between the two ends. CDR1 SGHTA and CDR2 FQGNSA come from the germline V gene. CDR3 in DNA: TGTGCCAGCAGCTTAGGATGGAGCAGAGAAGCTTTCTTT. This codes for CASSLGWSREAFF.

The chain combines TRBV7-2 with TRBJ1-2, with 9 bases lining up with TRBD1. The CDR3 has 16 amino acids. V was clipped by 7 bases and J by 1 base; unmatched bases: 10. CDR1 SGHTA and CDR2 FQGNSA come from the germline V gene. The CDR3 DNA is TGTGCCAGCACCCCGGGACAGGGTTTCGTTAACTATGGCTACACCTTC. It specifies CASTPGQGFVNYGYTF.

This chain uses TRBV25-1 with TRBJ1-1; weak D call: TRBD1 (6 bases). Germline V gene sequence: CDR1 MGHDK, CDR2 SYGVNS. The CDR3 runs to 15 residues. V lost 3 bases to trimming and J lost 1 base, with 12 bases between them. In DNA form, the CDR3 reads TGTGCCAGCAGTGACTCCAGGGGCGGGAACACTGAAGCTTTCTTT. It yields the protein CASSDSRGGNTEAFF.

The rearrangement links TRBV28 to TRBJ1-5; D is undetermined. Trimming took off 8 bases at V and 9 bases at J, with 11 bases between the two ends. Germline loops: CDR1 MDHEN, CDR2 SYDVKM. The CDR3 has 11 residues. CDR3 residues: CASLKIGPQHF. For the CDR3, the DNA is TGTGCCAGCTTGAAGATTGGGCCCCAGCATTTT.

The gene calls are TRBV19 and TRBJ1-2, with D uncertain. This CDR3 contains 17 residues. Germline V gene data show CDR1 as LNHDA and CDR2 as SQIVND (reference sequence). The V gene lost 4 bases and the J gene lost 6 bases, with 24 bases spanning the gap. The CDR3 DNA reads TGTGCCAGTAGTACAGGAGGAGGGCGCTCCCTGAGGGATGGCTACACCTTC. Translated, it gives CASSTGGGRSLRDGYTF. Drawing the rest from reference TRBV19 and TRBJ1-2, the complete variable domain is DGGITQSPKYLFRKEGQNVTLSCEQNLNHDAMYWYRQDPGQGLRLIYYSQIVNDFQKGDIAEGYSVSREKKESFPLTVTSAQKNPTAFYLCASSTGGGRSLRDGYTFGSGTRLTVV.